This T cell receptor beta chain stems from a study of T cells after yellow fever vaccination. MiXCR was run by TCRdb on the 5' RACE reads, yielding one entry per CDR3 protein. The sample carries roughly 320,000 distinct CDR3 sequences, about 10% recorded once. Trimming shortened V by 2 bases and J by 5 bases, and 13 bases separated the two germline ends. Germline V lookup: CDR1 GTSNPN, CDR2 SVGIG (reference sequence). CDR3 length: 13 residues. This clonotype has only a few counts. The specimen was CD4+ T cells sorted from PBMCs, collected 45 days after the yellow fever booster vaccination. The TCR was taken from a man aged 18 to 29 who received the YFV17D yellow fever vaccine. The chain carries TRBV30 and TRBJ2-7; D is unresolved. CDR3 coding DNA: TGTGCCTGGAGTTTGCCCGGGCCCCACGAGCAGTACTTC. This codes for CAWSLPGPHEQYF.